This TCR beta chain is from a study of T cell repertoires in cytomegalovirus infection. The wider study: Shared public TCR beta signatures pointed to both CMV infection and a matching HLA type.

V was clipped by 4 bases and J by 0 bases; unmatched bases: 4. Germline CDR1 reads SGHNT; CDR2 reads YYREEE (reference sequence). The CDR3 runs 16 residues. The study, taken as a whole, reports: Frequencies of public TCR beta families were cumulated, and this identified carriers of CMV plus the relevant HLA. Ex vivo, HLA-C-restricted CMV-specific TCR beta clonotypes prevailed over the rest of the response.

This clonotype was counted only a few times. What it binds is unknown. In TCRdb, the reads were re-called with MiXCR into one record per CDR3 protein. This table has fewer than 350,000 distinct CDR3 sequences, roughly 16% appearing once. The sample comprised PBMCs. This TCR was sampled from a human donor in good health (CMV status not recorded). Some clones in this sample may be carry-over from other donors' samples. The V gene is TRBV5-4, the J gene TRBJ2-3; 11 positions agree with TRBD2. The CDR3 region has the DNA TGTGCCAGCAGCCTCCGGACTAGCGGGAGCACAGATACGCAGTATTTT. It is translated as CASSLRTSGSTDTQYF.